The rows below give T cell receptor beta chains drawn from one sample of a study of Graves' ophthalmopathy and Graves' hyperthyroidism. TCRdb redid the calling of the multiplex PCR reads with MiXCR, one entry per CDR3 protein. Of roughly 50,000 distinct CDR3 sequences listed, more than 40% are singletons. Specimen: peripheral blood. The receptors here all came from an adult woman with Graves' ophthalmopathy. Both conserved end residues are trimmed from each CDR3. The size of a clone is reported for some rows only, either as once, few or many, or as a class for expanded clones.

j_gene: TRBJ1-5; abundance: .; v_gene: TRBV4-3; CDR3aa: ASSPPDRVAQPQH
j_gene: TRBJ2-2; abundance: .; v_gene: TRBV20-1; CDR3aa: SARERQGANTGELF
j_gene: TRBJ1-2; abundance: .; v_gene: TRBV29-1; CDR3aa: SVLKQGAGGYT
j_gene: TRBJ2-1; abundance: many; v_gene: TRBV2; CDR3aa: ASSELAGPYNEQF
j_gene: TRBJ2-5; abundance: .; v_gene: TRBV3-2; CDR3aa: ASSPCREQRQETQY
j_gene: TRBJ2-2; abundance: .; v_gene: TRBV19; CDR3aa: ASSISGVNTGELF
j_gene: TRBJ2-3; abundance: many; v_gene: TRBV5-8; CDR3aa: ASSPGLAGLTDTQY
j_gene: TRBJ2-5; abundance: medium-sized; v_gene: TRBV7-2; CDR3aa: ASSTGETQY
j_gene: TRBJ1-1; abundance: .; v_gene: TRBV19; CDR3aa: ASSGTGVAF
j_gene: TRBJ1-1; abundance: .; v_gene: TRBV20-1; CDR3aa: SARDEKREGNTEAF
j_gene: TRBJ2-2; abundance: many; v_gene: TRBV14; CDR3aa: ASTTGTGELF
j_gene: TRBJ1-1; abundance: .; v_gene: TRBV5-1; CDR3aa: ASSLEGTLEAF
j_gene: TRBJ2-5; abundance: .; v_gene: TRBV20-1; CDR3aa: SAPPGARETQY
j_gene: TRBJ1-6; abundance: .; v_gene: TRBV19; CDR3aa: ASSLSGTGNSPLH
j_gene: TRBJ1-1; abundance: .; v_gene: TRBV20-1; CDR3aa: SARETGILTF
j_gene: TRBJ1-4; abundance: .; v_gene: TRBV20-1; CDR3aa: SAVGDGNEKLF
j_gene: TRBJ1-2; abundance: many; v_gene: TRBV19; CDR3aa: ASIPTGGRGYT
j_gene: TRBJ2-7; abundance: .; v_gene: TRBV5-1; CDR3aa: ASRGEEGGELY
j_gene: TRBJ2-3; abundance: many; v_gene: TRBV7-2; CDR3aa: ASSSTSGSSYTQY
j_gene: TRBJ2-1; abundance: many; v_gene: TRBV7-3; CDR3aa: ASSLDGGTSYNEQF
j_gene: TRBJ2-7; abundance: many; v_gene: TRBV3-1; CDR3aa: ASSTQGAGYEQY
j_gene: TRBJ1-4; abundance: many; v_gene: TRBV12-3/TRBV12-4; CDR3aa: ASRAGTGNEKLF
j_gene: TRBJ1-5; abundance: .; v_gene: TRBV4-2; CDR3aa: ASSHTSGSGQPQH
j_gene: TRBJ1-3; abundance: once; v_gene: TRBV20-1; CDR3aa: SARGLRGIIY
j_gene: TRBJ2-3; abundance: many; v_gene: TRBV9; CDR3aa: ASSEGYTQY
j_gene: TRBJ1-5; abundance: .; v_gene: TRBV29-1; CDR3aa: SVEDAGGNQPQH
j_gene: TRBJ2-1; abundance: .; v_gene: TRBV7-2; CDR3aa: ASSYAGLAGGRYNEQF
j_gene: TRBJ2-6; abundance: many; v_gene: TRBV14; CDR3aa: ASSRVKVSGANVLT
j_gene: TRBJ1-2; abundance: many; v_gene: TRBV11-2; CDR3aa: ASSPGRTNYGYT
j_gene: TRBJ1-3; abundance: .; v_gene: TRBV29-1; CDR3aa: SVRGASGNTIY
j_gene: TRBJ2-2; abundance: many; v_gene: TRBV11-2; CDR3aa: ASRIGGTGELF
j_gene: TRBJ2-2; abundance: many; v_gene: TRBV7-9; CDR3aa: ASSSGTGYYFESGELF
j_gene: TRBJ1-2; abundance: once; v_gene: TRBV20-1; CDR3aa: SAPRGTGGFGYT
j_gene: TRBJ1-6; abundance: .; v_gene: TRBV5-1; CDR3aa: ASGWGQGHNSPLH
j_gene: TRBJ2-7; abundance: once; v_gene: TRBV7-9; CDR3aa: ASSLYPRGNEQY
j_gene: TRBJ2-7; abundance: .; v_gene: TRBV7-2; CDR3aa: ASSSGTGDQY
j_gene: TRBJ2-2; abundance: many; v_gene: TRBV7-9; CDR3aa: ASTSGELL
j_gene: TRBJ1-5; abundance: many; v_gene: TRBV20-1; CDR3aa: SARGGGDHYQPQH
j_gene: TRBJ1-6; abundance: .; v_gene: TRBV9; CDR3aa: ASSVDPVGALR
j_gene: TRBJ2-5; abundance: .; v_gene: TRBV7-9; CDR3aa: ASRPGVGETQY
j_gene: TRBJ2-3; abundance: once; v_gene: TRBV20-1; CDR3aa: SATPDRGSDTQY
j_gene: TRBJ1-1; abundance: many; v_gene: TRBV12-3/TRBV12-4; CDR3aa: ASSLARGGTEAF
j_gene: TRBJ2-3; abundance: .; v_gene: TRBV6-5; CDR3aa: ASGEAGGPDTQY
j_gene: TRBJ2-7; abundance: many; v_gene: TRBV19; CDR3aa: ASSIPTGGGTGSYEQY
j_gene: TRBJ1-1; abundance: many; v_gene: TRBV5-8; CDR3aa: ASSRPGVNTEAF
j_gene: TRBJ2-7; abundance: .; v_gene: TRBV5-6; CDR3aa: ASSFRGTGEQY
j_gene: TRBJ1-1; abundance: .; v_gene: TRBV4-1; CDR3aa: ASSTRTQNTEAF
j_gene: TRBJ2-1; abundance: many; v_gene: TRBV6-1; CDR3aa: ASSLGEGYNEQF
j_gene: TRBJ2-7; abundance: medium-sized; v_gene: TRBV2; CDR3aa: ASDLSSYEQY
j_gene: TRBJ2-2; abundance: many; v_gene: TRBV7-2; CDR3aa: ASSSSYGAGELF
j_gene: TRBJ2-1; abundance: .; v_gene: TRBV19; CDR3aa: ASSILSSTNEQF
j_gene: TRBJ2-2; abundance: many; v_gene: TRBV12-3/TRBV12-4; CDR3aa: ASSPQVSTGELF
j_gene: TRBJ1-2; abundance: .; v_gene: TRBV6-1; CDR3aa: ASSGQGADGYT
j_gene: TRBJ2-5; abundance: .; v_gene: TRBV7-2; CDR3aa: ASSLVSGAQY
j_gene: TRBJ2-5; abundance: .; v_gene: TRBV10-2; CDR3aa: ASSDPQGQETQY